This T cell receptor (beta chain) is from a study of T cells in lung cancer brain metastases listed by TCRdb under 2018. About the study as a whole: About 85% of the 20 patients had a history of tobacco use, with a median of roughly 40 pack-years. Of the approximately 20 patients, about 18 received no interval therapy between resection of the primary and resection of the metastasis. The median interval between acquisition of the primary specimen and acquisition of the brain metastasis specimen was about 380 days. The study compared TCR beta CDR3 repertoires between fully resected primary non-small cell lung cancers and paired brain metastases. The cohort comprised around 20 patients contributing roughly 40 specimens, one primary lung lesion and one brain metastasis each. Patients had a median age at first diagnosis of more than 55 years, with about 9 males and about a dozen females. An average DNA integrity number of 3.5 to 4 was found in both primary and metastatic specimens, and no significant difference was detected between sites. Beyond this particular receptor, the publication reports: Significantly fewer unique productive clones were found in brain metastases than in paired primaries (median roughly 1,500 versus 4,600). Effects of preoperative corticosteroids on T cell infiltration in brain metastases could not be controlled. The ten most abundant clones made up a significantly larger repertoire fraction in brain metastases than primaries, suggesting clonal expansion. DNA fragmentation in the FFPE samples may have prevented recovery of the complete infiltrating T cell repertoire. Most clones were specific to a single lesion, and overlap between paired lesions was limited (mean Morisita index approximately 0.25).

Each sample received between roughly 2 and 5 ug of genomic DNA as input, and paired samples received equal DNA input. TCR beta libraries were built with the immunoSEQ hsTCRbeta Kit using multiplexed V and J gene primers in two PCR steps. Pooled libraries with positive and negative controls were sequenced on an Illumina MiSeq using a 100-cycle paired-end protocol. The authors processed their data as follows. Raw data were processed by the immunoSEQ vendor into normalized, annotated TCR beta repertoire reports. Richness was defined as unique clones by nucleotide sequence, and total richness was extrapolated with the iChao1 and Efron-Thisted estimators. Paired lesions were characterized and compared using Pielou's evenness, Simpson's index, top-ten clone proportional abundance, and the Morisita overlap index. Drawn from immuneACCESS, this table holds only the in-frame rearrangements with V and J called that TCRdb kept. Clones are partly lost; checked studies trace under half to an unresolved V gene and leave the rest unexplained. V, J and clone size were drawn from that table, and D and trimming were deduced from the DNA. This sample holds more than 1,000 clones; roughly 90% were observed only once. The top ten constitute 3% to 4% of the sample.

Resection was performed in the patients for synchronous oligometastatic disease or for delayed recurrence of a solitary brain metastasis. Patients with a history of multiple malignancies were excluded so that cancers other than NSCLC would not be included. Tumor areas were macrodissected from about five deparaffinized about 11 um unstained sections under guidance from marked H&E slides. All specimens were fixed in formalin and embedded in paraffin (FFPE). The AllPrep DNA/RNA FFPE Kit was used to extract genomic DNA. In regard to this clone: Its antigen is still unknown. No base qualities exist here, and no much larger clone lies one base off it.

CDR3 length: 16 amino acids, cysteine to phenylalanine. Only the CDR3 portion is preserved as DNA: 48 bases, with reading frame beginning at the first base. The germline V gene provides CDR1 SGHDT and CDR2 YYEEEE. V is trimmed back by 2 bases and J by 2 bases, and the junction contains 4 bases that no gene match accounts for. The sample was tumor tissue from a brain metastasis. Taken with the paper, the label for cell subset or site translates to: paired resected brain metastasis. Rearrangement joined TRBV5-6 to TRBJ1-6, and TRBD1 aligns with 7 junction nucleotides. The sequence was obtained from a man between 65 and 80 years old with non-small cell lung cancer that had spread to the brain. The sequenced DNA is TGTGCCAGCAGCTTCAGGGGGTTACCCTATAATTCACCCCTCCACTTT. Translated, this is CASSFRGLPYNSPLHF.